Here is one T cell receptor beta chain with its context. The target antigen is unknown. Assay used: immunoSEQ multiplex PCR; TCRdb lists only in-frame clones, some missing. This repertoire shows about 120,000 clones, about 94% found once; its top ten account for under 2%. The data were taken from a study of siplizumab effects on memory and regulatory T cells. Study conclusions and caveats: The Treg-derived share of mappable alloreactive CD4+ clones averaged 68.8% with siplizumab and 26.9% in controls. Apparently key alloresponse contributors, naive T cells also seemed more diverse than memory cells. Under siplizumab, alloreactive sequences traced to unstimulated CD4+ memory cells were significantly reduced.

Sequencing input: non-Treg CD4+ T cells sorted from blood. The sequence was collected from a human donor in good health.

CDR3 DNA: TGTGCCAGCAGTTACGGGGGAGCGGGCACCGGGGAGCTGTTTTTT. Translated: CASSYGGAGTGELFF. This rearrangement joins TRBV6-6 to TRBJ2-2; tentative D call: TRBD2 (6 bases). Looked up from germline, CDR1 is MNHNY and CDR2 is SVGAGI (reference sequence). This CDR3 is built from 15 residues. With 2 bases removed from V and 4 bases from J, the gap between germline ends came to 11 bases.